Shown below are 25 T cell receptor beta chains from a single sample sequenced in a study of cytomegalovirus exposure and HLA in healthy donors. With 60 Vbeta and 13 Jbeta primers, the PCR was carried out. Some clones are missing from TCRdb's copy, which holds only in-frame ones; the method was immunoSEQ multiplex PCR. Of 150,000 to 200,000 clones detected, 75% to 85% appear once; the ten largest clones hold approximately 2.1%. Specimen: PBMCs. Every receptor here comes from a woman between 45 and 65 years old in good health and CMV-seronegative.

A remark on this clone: This likely stems from a read error, as it lies one base from a far larger clone. At the DNA level, this CDR3 is encoded by other sequences in the same sample as well. The chain recombines TRBV7-2 with TRBJ1-2; unclear D gene. The germline V and J ends were trimmed by 5 bases and 6 bases, with 22 bases remaining between them. The germline gives CDR1 SGHTA, CDR2 FQGNSA. The CDR3 contains 16 residues. The CDR3 spells CASSQDPGPGVDGYTF. The CDR3 DNA sequence: TGTGCCAGCAGCCAAGATCCCGGCCCCGGGGTCGATGGCTACACCTTC. The variable domain in full, completed from reference TRBV7-2 and TRBJ1-2, reads GAGVSQSPSNKVTEKGKDVELRCDPISGHTALYWYRQSLGQGLEFLIYFQGNSAPDKSGLPSDRFSAERTGGSVSTLTIQRTQQEDSAVYLCASSQDPGPGVDGYTFGSGTRLTVV.

This clone was found a few times. The rearrangement links TRBV28 to TRBJ1-6, with D uncertain. The CDR3 runs 15 residues. Germline CDR1 MDHEN, CDR2 SYDVKM. V shed 6 bases and J shed 5 bases, with 14 bases lying between them. As DNA, the CDR3 is TGTGCCAGCAGCCCCGCGGCGGGAGATAATTCACCCCTCCACTTT. As protein: CASSPAAGDNSPLHF. The whole variable domain, remainder taken from reference TRBV28 and TRBJ1-6, is DVKVTQSSRYLVKRTGEKVFLECVQDMDHENMFWYRQDPGLGLRLIYFSYDVKMKEKGDIPEGYSVSREKKERFSLILESASTNQTSMYLCASSPAAGDNSPLHFGNGTRLTVT.

This chain links TRBV18 with TRBJ1-5, with 9 bases that match TRBD1. The ends lost 3 bases at V and 11 bases at J; junction bases unmatched: 8. Per the germline V gene, CDR1 is KGHSH and CDR2 is LQKENI. The CDR3 has 14 residues. CDR3: CASSPPGQGRSQHF. The CDR3 coding sequence is TGTGCCAGCTCACCTCCGGGACAGGGTCGATCCCAGCATTTT.

The rearrangement joins TRBV10-1 to TRBJ2-3, with 8 bases that match TRBD2. The CDR3 totals 14 residues. Germline V lookup: CDR1 WNHNN, CDR2 SYGVQD (reference sequence). V was pared by 2 bases and J by 5 bases, with 3 bases of the junction left unmatched. The CDR3 DNA reads TGCGCCAGCAGTGAGCGGGGGGGGAAAGATACGCAGTATTTT. Residues: CASSERGGKDTQYF.

As DNA, the CDR3 is TGTGCCAGCAGTTTAAGGCCAGGGGGTACAGATACGCAGTATTTT. Its translation: CASSLRPGGTDTQYF. The J gene is TRBJ2-3, the V gene TRBV27; TRBD1 matches at 7 bases. Losses at the gene ends were 2 bases for V and 3 bases for J; bases not matched to a gene: 5. The CDR3 contains 15 residues. Per the germline V gene, CDR1 is MNHEY and CDR2 is SMNVEV (reference sequence).

As for this clone: The junction differs from germline at one of its ends, possibly a read error. Within the sample, other DNA sequences also encode this same CDR3. The V call is TRBV28, the J call TRBJ1-6, with a possible D match to TRBD1 (6 bases). CDR1 and CDR2 (germline): MDHEN, SYDVKM. This CDR3 has 15 amino acids. The CDR3 DNA sequence: TGTGCCAGCAGTTCAGGGGCCAGGGACAATTCCCCCCTCCACTTT. Protein sequence: CASSSGARDNSPLHF.

This chain joins TRBV11-2 and TRBJ2-1; D unresolved. Between the trimmed V and J ends, which lost 5 bases and 8 bases, there was a span of 22 bases. Germline V gives CDR1 SGHAT, CDR2 FQNNGV. The CDR3 consists of 16 residues. CDR3 loop: CASSADMAGPWDEQFF. CDR3 sequence (DNA): TGTGCCAGCAGCGCAGACATGGCAGGCCCGTGGGATGAGCAGTTCTTC.

J is TRBJ2-7 and V is TRBV19; weak D call: TRBD2 (6 bases). V was clipped by 4 bases and J by 3 bases, with 16 bases between them. This CDR3 contains 15 residues. The germline gives CDR1 LNHDA, CDR2 SQIVND (reference sequence). In DNA, the CDR3 is TGTGCCAGTAGTACTCAGGGACTGGGGGACTACGAGCAGTACTTC. Protein sequence: CASSTQGLGDYEQYF.

About this clone: The junction and the germline gene differ at one end; a read error may be behind it. The chain uses TRBV7-8 and TRBJ2-5; 7 bases align to TRBD1. CDR3 length: 14 amino acids. Germline-derived CDR1 and CDR2 are SGHVS and FQNEAQ. The CDR3 here is CASSLDRVGETQYF. The CDR3, as DNA: TGTGCCAGCAGTTTAGACAGGGTAGGAGAGACCCAGTACTTC.

This clone was picked up a small number of times. This chain connects TRBV28 to TRBJ1-6; no clear D. Per germline, CDR1 MDHEN and CDR2 SYDVKM. The CDR3 runs 11 residues. Trimming shortened V by 6 bases and J by 7 bases, and 4 bases separated the two germline ends. CDR3 coding DNA: TGTGCCAGCAGCTCCAATTCACCCCTCCACTTT. It yields the protein CASSSNSPLHF.

The count of this clone is one. The V call is TRBV28, the J call TRBJ2-3; D may be TRBD1 (6 bases). Germline V gives CDR1 MDHEN, CDR2 SYDVKM. V was trimmed by 6 bases and J by 1 base, leaving 8 bases between them. This CDR3 is 13 amino acids long. The CDR3 coding sequence is TGTGCCAGCAGGGACAGTGGCACAGATACGCAGTATTTT. Translating it yields CASRDSGTDTQYF.

The rearrangement uses TRBV28 and TRBJ1-1, with D possibly being TRBD1 (5 bases). The V gene lost 4 bases and the J gene lost 0 bases, with 18 bases spanning the gap. Germline V gene lookup returns CDR1 MDHEN and CDR2 SYDVKM. The CDR3 totals 17 residues. CDR3 protein: CASSSQPFGGLNTEAFF. The CDR3 DNA reads TGTGCCAGCAGTTCCCAACCCTTTGGGGGGTTGAACACTGAAGCTTTCTTT. Full variable domain (remainder filled in from reference TRBV28 and TRBJ1-1): DVKVTQSSRYLVKRTGEKVFLECVQDMDHENMFWYRQDPGLGLRLIYFSYDVKMKEKGDIPEGYSVSREKKERFSLILESASTNQTSMYLCASSSQPFGGLNTEAFFGQGTRLTVV.

This chain joins TRBV6-1 and TRBJ1-4; D call uncertain. Germline-derived CDR1 and CDR2 are MNHNS and SASEGT. The ends were cut back, 4 bases at V and 5 bases at J, with 17 bases in the middle. This CDR3 has 16 amino acids. This CDR3 is CASSATHPTRNEKLFF. Here the CDR3 DNA reads TGTGCCAGCAGTGCCACACATCCTACCAGGAATGAAAAACTGTTTTTT.

Points on this clone: Additional DNA sequences in this sample encode the identical CDR3. V usage is TRBV7-2 and J usage is TRBJ2-3, with D tentatively TRBD2 (5 bases). Germline CDR1 is SGHTA and CDR2 is FQGNSA. V was pared by 4 bases and J by 3 bases, with 11 bases between. The CDR3 has 14 amino acids. The CDR3 here is CASSSPRGTDTQYF. In DNA form, the CDR3 reads TGTGCCAGCAGCTCCCCTCGGGGAACAGATACGCAGTATTTT.

The rearrangement links TRBV4-2 to TRBJ2-7; 8 bases match TRBD1. Trimming cost V 0 bases and J 3 bases; bases outside gene matches: 10. Germline V CDR1 and CDR2: LGHNA, YNFKEQ. CDR3 size: 17 residues. The CDR3 nucleotides are TGTGCCAGCAGCCAAGATCGTGGGCAGGGGGCAGACTACGAGCAGTACTTC. Translated, it gives CASSQDRGQGADYEQYF.

Regarding this clone: Other DNA variants within this sample encode the same CDR3. The genes are TRBV7-2 and TRBJ2-7; TRBD2 agrees at 12 bases. V shed 1 base and J 2 bases; nucleotides not matched to a gene: 0. Germline CDR1 SGHTA, CDR2 FQGNSA. The CDR3 consists of 15 residues. Here the CDR3 DNA reads TGTGCCAGCAGCTTAGGACTAGCGGGAGCCTACGAGCAGTACTTC. Residues: CASSLGLAGAYEQYF.

This clone was found once. The chain uses TRBV4-3 and TRBJ1-2; 7 bases align to TRBD1. CDR3 size: 16 residues. The junction had 8 bases not matched to a gene; V was cut back by 0 bases and J by 4 bases. Germline values: CDR1 LGHNA, CDR2 YSLEER. This CDR3 is CASSQDSGQGGYGYTF. CDR3 coding DNA: TGCGCCAGCAGCCAAGATTCGGGGCAGGGGGGCTATGGCTACACCTTC.

This chain links TRBV27 with TRBJ1-2; TRBD1 agrees at 9 bases. This CDR3 contains 17 residues. Germline loops: CDR1 MNHEY, CDR2 SMNVEV (reference sequence). V gave up 5 bases and J gave up 1 base; unmatched junction bases: 11. CDR3 coding DNA: TGTGCCAGCAGTCCCCACAGGGGGCGACCAGTTAACTATGGCTACACCTTC. Its protein product is CASSPHRGRPVNYGYTF.

The V call is TRBV5-1, the J call TRBJ1-3; maybe TRBD1 (6 bases). Germline CDR1 and CDR2: SGHRS and YFSETQ. CDR3 length: 12 amino acids. The V gene lost 4 bases and the J gene lost 9 bases, with 11 bases spanning the gap. CDR3: CASSLQGGTIYF. CDR3 nucleotide sequence: TGCGCCAGCAGCCTACAGGGCGGCACCATATATTTT.

CDR3 in amino acids: CAWTRGGFETDTQYF. DNA for the CDR3: TGTGCCTGGACCCGGGGGGGCTTTGAAACAGATACGCAGTATTTT. This chain connects TRBV30 to TRBJ2-3; TRBD2 matches 8 bases. The CDR3 length is 15 residues. Germline CDR1 reads GTSNPN; CDR2 reads SVGIG (reference sequence). V dropped 4 bases and J dropped 3; count of bases not matched to a gene: 9.

The V call is TRBV4-2, the J call TRBJ2-3, with TRBD2 identical over 7 bases. This CDR3 spans 16 amino acids. Germline assignment: CDR1 LGHNA and CDR2 YNFKEQ. After removal of 0 bases from V and 4 bases from J, the junction contained 7 bases not matched to a gene. CDR3 bases: TGTGCCAGCAGCCAAGATTGGCGGGAGCAGTCAGATACGCAGTATTTT. Translation: CASSQDWREQSDTQYF.

The rearrangement uses TRBV9 and TRBJ2-5, with a tentative D call TRBD2 (6 bases). Trimming took 4 bases from V and 2 from J, leaving 15 bases between them. Germline V gene data show CDR1 as SGDLS and CDR2 as YYNGEE. CDR3 length: 15 residues. CDR3 residues: CASSPPGTQQETQYF. CDR3 nucleotide sequence: TGTGCCAGCAGCCCCCCTGGGACTCAACAAGAGACCCAGTACTTC.

V usage is TRBV5-6 and J usage is TRBJ2-6, with D maybe TRBD1 (6 bases). The CDR3 covers 19 residues. Germline CDR1 SGHDT, CDR2 YYEEEE. V was cut by 4 bases and J by 0 bases, with 20 bases left in between. Here the CDR3 reads CASSRNRVGRRSGANVLTF. Written as DNA, the CDR3 is TGTGCCAGCAGCCGAAACAGGGTCGGACGACGCTCTGGGGCCAACGTCCTGACTTTC.

The chain employs TRBV7-9 and TRBJ1-2; 8 bases align to TRBD1. The V and J ends lost 2 bases and 11 bases, in that order; junction bases with no gene match: 10. This CDR3 has 14 amino acids. Germline CDR1 reads SEHNR; CDR2 reads FQNEAQ (reference sequence). CDR3 nucleotide sequence: TGTGCCAGCAGCTTACCCCTGGACAGGGAAGGTTACACCTTC. Translating it yields CASSLPLDREGYTF.

The chain links TRBV10-2 to TRBJ2-1; D gene unclear. V was clipped by 2 bases and J by 0 bases, with 11 bases between them. The germline V gene has CDR1 WSHSY and CDR2 SAAADI. The CDR3 covers 16 residues. As DNA, the CDR3 is TGCGCCAGCAGTGAGGCCCCGGTTAGCTCCTACAATGAGCAGTTCTTC. Amino acids: CASSEAPVSSYNEQFF.